This T cell receptor (beta chain) was sequenced during a study of CD8+ T cells in alopecia areata. Overall study: Treated patients received oral tofacitinib, 5 to 10 mg twice daily.

Extracted RNA was reverse transcribed into cDNA, the sequencing template. Produced via immunoSEQ multiplex PCR; TCRdb's table is partial and in-frame only. The data contain about 42,000 clones, roughly two thirds of them seen just once; the ten biggest clones take up about a fifth. Study outcomes and limitations: TCRs were shared less clearly across patients than in mice, possibly for HLA-related reasons.

Germline V CDR1 and CDR2: MRHNA, SNTAGT. V gave up 3 bases and J gave up 6 bases, with 9 bases separating them. This CDR3 has 13 residues. About this clone itself: Its antigen remains unknown.

The treatment: oral pan-JAK inhibitor, 5-10 mg twice daily. This receptor was obtained from a human donor with alopecia areata. The material sequenced was CD8+ T cells sorted from blood, taken at week 4, from a patient treated with tofacitinib. The V and J genes are TRBV6-4 and TRBJ2-1; D is possibly TRBD1 or TRBD2 (5 bases each). CDR3 nucleotide sequence: TGTGCCAGCAGTGAAGAGGGGCTCAATGAGCAGTTCTTC. This sequence encodes CASSEEGLNEQFF.